The 30 T cell receptor beta chains below come from one sample, sequenced in a study of CD8 T cells in Susac syndrome. The RNA input was roughly 0.45 to 1 ug, and it was reverse transcribed with random hexamers. A single record per CDR3 protein comes from TCRdb applying MiXCR to the immunoSEQ multiplex PCR reads. In the table there are 120,000 to 150,000 distinct CDR3 sequences, 94% of which are singletons. Specimen: CD4+ T cells from PBMCs. The receptors shown here come from a human donor in good health.

V is TRBV27 and J is TRBJ1-2; the match to TRBD1 covers 7 bases. The trim removed 10 bases at V and 7 bases at J, leaving 15 bases unmatched. Germline V lookup: CDR1 MNHEY, CDR2 SMNVEV (reference sequence). The length of the CDR3 is 14 residues. The DNA of the CDR3 is TGTGCCACCCCAGGGGGGCGCGCGGGGATTGGCTACACCTTC. This translates into CATPGGRAGIGYTF.

The chain employs TRBV20-1 and TRBJ2-1, with TRBD2 matching over 12 bases. The CDR3 is 14 residues long. Germline CDR1 is DFQATT and CDR2 is SNEGSKA (reference sequence). The ends lost 0 bases at V and 11 bases at J; junction bases unmatched: 5. The CDR3 DNA follows: TGCAGTGCTAGAGAGGCACTAGCGGGGGGTAAGCAGTTCTTC. It encodes CSAREALAGGKQFF.

The chain is built from TRBV25-1 and TRBJ1-2; D is unclear. This CDR3 is built from 13 residues. Trimming shortened V by 2 bases and J by 8 bases, and 12 bases separated the two germline ends. Germline CDR1 reads MGHDK; CDR2 reads SYGVNS. This CDR3 reads CASSERYTFGYTF. The CDR3 DNA is TGTGCCAGCAGTGAAAGGTATACGTTCGGCTACACCTTC.

The rearrangement links TRBV6-1 to TRBJ2-5; 11 bases fit TRBD1. Trimming took 6 bases from V and 7 from J; bases not matched to a gene: 10. Per germline, CDR1 MNHNS and CDR2 SASEGT. The CDR3 contains 15 residues. CDR3 nucleotides: TGTGCCAGCAGCCCTGGGACAGGGGGAATCGGGACCCAGTACTTC. Translation: CASSPGTGGIGTQYF.

The chain is built from TRBV7-3 and TRBJ2-7; TRBD1 agrees at 7 bases. The CDR3 has 15 residues. V shed 5 bases, J shed 0 bases, and the junction held 7 bases outside the gene matches. Germline CDR1 reads SGHTA; CDR2 reads FQGTGA. CDR3 sequence reads: CASSLGPGGSYEQYF. CDR3 nucleotides: TGTGCCAGCAGCCTAGGACCAGGGGGCTCCTACGAGCAGTACTTC.

The rearrangement joins TRBV3-1 to TRBJ1-2; D is ambiguous. The CDR3 has 12 amino acids. The germline CDR1 and CDR2 sequences are LGHDT and YNNKEL (reference sequence). V dropped 3 bases and J dropped 4 bases, with 6 bases sitting between them. The CDR3 loop is CASSQAGYGYTF. CDR3 DNA: TGTGCCAGCAGCCAGGCGGGCTATGGCTACACCTTC. Drawing the rest from reference TRBV3-1 and TRBJ1-2, the complete variable domain is DTAVSQTPKYLVTQMGNDKSIKCEQNLGHDTMYWYKQDSKKFLKIMFSYNNKELIINETVPNRFSPKSPDKAHLNLHINSLELGDSAVYFCASSQAGYGYTFGSGTRLTVV.

V is TRBV7-2 and J is TRBJ1-1; D perhaps matches TRBD1 (6 bases). CDR1 is SGHTA, CDR2 FQGNSA, per germline. Trimming pared 5 bases from V and 2 bases from J, leaving 12 bases between. The CDR3 has 14 amino acids. CDR3 bases: TGTGCCAGCAGCCCGGACAGCTCTAACACTGAAGCTTTCTTT. It encodes CASSPDSSNTEAFF.

This clonotype was recorded only once. The V gene is TRBV30, the J gene TRBJ2-3; TRBD2 aligns across 12 bases. The CDR3 consists of 18 residues. V was clipped by 0 bases and J by 6 bases; unmatched bases: 13. CDR1 and CDR2 (germline): GTSNPN, SVGIG (reference sequence). DNA of the CDR3: TGTGCCTGGAGTGTACCAATGACTAGCGGGAGATTTGACGATACGCAGTATTTT. Protein product: CAWSVPMTSGRFDDTQYF.

This clonotype was seen a handful of times. This sequence joins TRBV24-1 and TRBJ2-5; no reliable D call. The CDR3 runs 12 residues. V gave up 1 base and J gave up 10 bases, with 9 bases separating them. The germline V gene encodes CDR1 KGHDR and CDR2 SFDVKD. Here the CDR3 DNA reads TGTGCCACCAGTGATTTCCGGACCGGCCAGTACTTC. This translates into CATSDFRTGQYF.

V and J are TRBV20-1 and TRBJ2-1; no clear D gene. This CDR3 is 11 amino acids long. The germline gives CDR1 DFQATT, CDR2 SNEGSKA (reference sequence). Trimming shortened V by 3 bases and J by 6 bases, and 6 bases separated the two germline ends. The DNA of the CDR3 is TGCAGTGCTAGGCCCCTCAATGAGCAGTTCTTC. This encodes CSARPLNEQFF.

This chain connects TRBV3-1 to TRBJ2-5; D is perhaps TRBD2 (5 bases). V lost 4 bases and J lost 2, with 8 bases in between. Germline V lookup: CDR1 LGHDT, CDR2 YNNKEL (reference sequence). The CDR3 extends over 13 amino acids. The CDR3 spells CASSRSVQETQYF. DNA of the CDR3: TGTGCCAGCAGCCGTAGCGTACAAGAGACCCAGTACTTC.

The CDR3 bases are TGCAGTGCTAGGTTCGACAGGGGGAATGGCTACACCTTC. As protein: CSARFDRGNGYTF. The chain has TRBV20-1 and TRBJ1-2; 9 bases align to TRBD1. The CDR3 consists of 13 residues. From germline, CDR1 is DFQATT and CDR2 SNEGSKA (reference sequence). J lost 6 bases, V lost 3 bases, and 5 bases had no gene match.

The chain has TRBV9 and TRBJ2-2; D is unclear. Germline V gene sequence: CDR1 SGDLS, CDR2 YYNGEE. Between the trimmed V and J ends, which lost 0 bases and 7 bases, there was a span of 7 bases. The CDR3 contains 13 residues. Here the CDR3 reads CASSVGTGGELFF. In DNA, the CDR3 is TGTGCCAGCAGCGTAGGGACCGGCGGGGAGCTGTTTTTT.

The chain couples TRBV5-6 to TRBJ2-7; 7 bases map to TRBD1. The junction had 11 bases not matched to a gene; V was cut back by 4 bases and J by 7 bases. The CDR3 has 14 amino acids. The germline CDR1 and CDR2 sequences are SGHDT and YYEEEE. The CDR3 nucleotides read TGTGCCAGCAGCCTAACCGACAGGGAAGGAGAGCAGTACTTC. It is translated as CASSLTDREGEQYF.

This chain links TRBV2 with TRBJ2-3; D remains ambiguous. The germline CDR1 and CDR2 sequences are SNHLY and FYNNEI. The CDR3 is 13 residues long. Trimming shortened V by 9 bases and J by 4 bases, and 14 bases separated the two germline ends. CDR3 sequence: CARESLRADTQYF. CDR3 coding DNA: TGTGCCAGGGAGAGTTTAAGAGCAGATACGCAGTATTTT.

This clonotype occurred once. The rearrangement uses TRBV7-9 and TRBJ2-7; D remains unclear. CDR3 length: 15 amino acids. V lost 4 bases and J lost 7, with 20 bases in between. From germline, CDR1 is SEHNR and CDR2 FQNEAQ (reference sequence). The CDR3 region has the DNA TGTGCCAGCAGCTCTCGTCAGGACCTATCTCGGGAGCAGTACTTC. Translation gives CASSSRQDLSREQYF.

The V call is TRBV30, the J call TRBJ2-7; 9 nucleotides match TRBD2. Germline V gene sequence: CDR1 GTSNPN, CDR2 SVGIG (reference sequence). With 4 bases clipped from V and 7 bases from J, the junction kept 14 bases outside the gene matches. The CDR3 covers 15 residues. This CDR3 reads CAWTRPRGGTWEQYF. CDR3 DNA: TGTGCCTGGACTCGGCCGCGGGGGGGCACGTGGGAGCAGTACTTC.

This rearrangement joins TRBV25-1 to TRBJ2-7; no clear D. The CDR3 covers 11 residues. Trimming took off 5 bases at V and 2 bases at J, with 4 bases between the two ends. Germline-derived CDR1 and CDR2 are MGHDK and SYGVNS. The chain's CDR3 is CASSQAYEQYF. The CDR3 DNA reads as TGTGCCAGCAGTCAGGCCTACGAGCAGTACTTC.

The rearrangement joins TRBV3-1 to TRBJ1-5; 12 bases match TRBD1. CDR3 size: 14 residues. With 6 bases clipped from V and 7 bases from J, the junction kept 4 bases outside the gene matches. Germline V lookup: CDR1 LGHDT, CDR2 YNNKEL (reference sequence). CDR3 nucleotides: TGTGCCAGCAGTCTCGGGACAGGGGGCCAGCCCCAGCATTTT. Protein: CASSLGTGGQPQHF. The variable domain in full, with the rest retrieved from reference TRBV3-1 and TRBJ1-5, is DTAVSQTPKYLVTQMGNDKSIKCEQNLGHDTMYWYKQDSKKFLKIMFSYNNKELIINETVPNRFSPKSPDKAHLNLHINSLELGDSAVYFCASSLGTGGQPQHFGDGTRLSIL.

The chain couples TRBV29-1 to TRBJ1-2; TRBD1 agrees at 9 bases. The CDR3 totals 13 residues. The junction had 4 bases not matched to a gene; V was cut back by 3 bases and J by 5 bases. The germline V gene has CDR1 SQVTM and CDR2 ANQGSEA. CDR3 sequence: CSVELDRGYGYTF. DNA of the CDR3: TGCAGCGTTGAGTTGGACAGGGGATATGGCTACACCTTC.

This chain uses TRBV23-1 with TRBJ1-2; weak D call: TRBD1 (5 bases). TRBV23-1 is labeled an ORF, and its function is uncertain. This CDR3 is 15 amino acids long. V was trimmed by 0 bases and J by 4 bases, leaving 12 bases between them. CDR3 nucleotide sequence: TGCGCCAGCAGTCAATCGGCACGGGGCGGCTATGGCTACACCTTC. As protein: CASSQSARGGYGYTF.

The CDR3 loop reads CSARAGGTTNEKLFF. The CDR3 nucleotides read TGCAGTGCTAGAGCGGGCGGAACAACTAATGAAAAACTGTTTTTT. The chain joins TRBV20-1 to TRBJ1-4; no clear D gene. CDR1 and CDR2 from the germline V gene are DFQATT and SNEGSKA (reference sequence). V was trimmed by 1 base and J by 0 bases, leaving 9 bases between them. The CDR3 runs to 15 residues.

The gene calls are TRBV30 and TRBJ1-3; D perhaps matches TRBD1 (5 bases). Trimming left V 4 bases short and J 2 bases short, with 9 bases between. This CDR3 has 13 residues. Germline V CDR1 and CDR2: GTSNPN, SVGIG (reference sequence). The CDR3 sequence is CAWNRGPGNTIYF. CDR3 nucleotide sequence: TGTGCCTGGAATAGGGGACCTGGAAACACCATATATTTT.

The V and J genes are TRBV18 and TRBJ1-1, with a possible D match to TRBD1 (6 bases). Trimming stripped 3 bases from V and 1 base from J, with 12 bases between. This CDR3 is 15 amino acids long. Germline V gene sequence: CDR1 KGHSH, CDR2 LQKENI. CDR3 protein: CASSPQGPRNTEAFF. CDR3 in DNA: TGTGCCAGCTCACCCCAGGGGCCACGGAACACTGAAGCTTTCTTT.

This rearrangement joins TRBV9 to TRBJ2-3; D may be TRBD1 or TRBD2 (6 bases each). Germline CDR1 and CDR2: SGDLS and YYNGEE. V lost 0 bases and J 4 bases, leaving 18 bases between the germline ends. The CDR3 sequence is 17 residues long. CDR3 in amino acids: CASSVDLLGGRADTQYF. The CDR3 region has the DNA TGTGCCAGCAGCGTAGACCTTTTGGGGGGCAGGGCAGATACGCAGTATTTT. Filled out from reference TRBV9 and TRBJ2-3, the complete variable domain reads DSGVTQTPKHLITATGQRVTLRCSPRSGDLSVYWYQQSLDQGLQFLIQYYNGEERAKGNILERFSAQQFPDLHSELNLSSLELGDSALYFCASSVDLLGGRADTQYFGPGTRLTVL.

V is TRBV18 and J is TRBJ2-5; tentatively, D is TRBD1 or TRBD2 (5 bases each). Germline V gives CDR1 KGHSH, CDR2 LQKENI. This CDR3 is built from 11 residues. V lost 3 bases and J lost 13, with 12 bases in between. The CDR3 region has the DNA TGTGCCAGCTCACCCGGGGCGGAGCTGTACTTC. Its protein is CASSPGAELYF.

The rearrangement links TRBV28 to TRBJ2-1; D is possibly TRBD1 or TRBD2 (5 bases each). This CDR3 has 15 amino acids. V was clipped by 3 bases and J by 3 bases, with 12 bases between them. From germline, CDR1 is MDHEN and CDR2 SYDVKM. CDR3 DNA: TGTGCCAGCAGTTTCTCGGGACCCAGCTACAATGAGCAGTTCTTC. Encoded protein: CASSFSGPSYNEQFF.

This rearrangement joins TRBV20-1 to TRBJ1-1; D perhaps matches TRBD1 (5 bases). Germline CDR1 DFQATT, CDR2 SNEGSKA (reference sequence). The CDR3 totals 14 residues. The V and J ends lost 0 bases and 5 bases respectively, with 13 bases between them. CDR3 coding DNA: TGCAGTGCTAGAGATGGAGGGGTCGGGACTGAAGCTTTCTTT. Encoded protein: CSARDGGVGTEAFF.

This clonotype was seen more than once but under ten times. The rearrangement uses TRBV7-8 and TRBJ2-5; D is undetermined. The CDR3 has 12 amino acids. Germline V gene data show CDR1 as SGHVS and CDR2 as FQNEAQ. Deletions cut 5 bases from V and 6 bases from J, with 10 bases between. CDR3 loop: CASSPLFQTQYF. CDR3 DNA sequence: TGTGCCAGCAGCCCTCTCTTTCAGACCCAGTACTTC.

The chain couples TRBV10-1 to TRBJ2-2; D is ambiguous. Per germline, CDR1 WNHNN and CDR2 SYGVQD (reference sequence). The V end was cut by 0 bases, the J end by 2 bases, with 10 bases between. The CDR3 is 16 residues long. The CDR3 protein is CASSESIGANTGELFF. CDR3 coding DNA: TGCGCCAGCAGTGAGTCGATCGGAGCCAACACCGGGGAGCTGTTTTTT.